This T cell receptor beta chain was found in a study of cytomegalovirus exposure and HLA in healthy donors. Study as a whole: The same platform was used for the 90 to 150 validation repertoires as for the approximately 610 first-cohort repertoires, as reported in a later analysis.

Assay used: immunoSEQ multiplex PCR; TCRdb lists only in-frame clones, some missing. In the table there are 150,000 or so clones, 89% of which are singletons. By share of the sample, this clone is medium-sized. The CDR3 covers 18 residues. The V segment lost 5 bases and the J segment 8 bases; nucleotides outside the gene matches: 12. The V gene's germline CDR1 is MDHEN and CDR2 SYDVKM. The chain joins TRBV28 to TRBJ2-1; 16 bases align to TRBD2. What was sequenced was PBMCs. The receptor comes from a woman under 30 in good health and CMV-seropositive. Written as DNA, the CDR3 is TGTGCCAGCAGTCAACCTGGGACTAGCGGGGGGGAGGAGGATGAGCAGTTCTTC. This gives the protein CASSQPGTSGGEEDEQFF. Full variable domain (remainder filled in from reference TRBV28 and TRBJ2-1): DVKVTQSSRYLVKRTGEKVFLECVQDMDHENMFWYRQDPGLGLRLIYFSYDVKMKEKGDIPEGYSVSREKKERFSLILESASTNQTSMYLCASSQPGTSGGEEDEQFFGPGTRLTVL.